These 32 T cell receptor beta chains came from one sample sequenced in a study of shared clonotypes between healthy human individuals. Generated by immunoSEQ multiplex PCR, the TCRdb table keeps only in-frame clones and is missing some. The sample contains more than 1 million clones, 75% to 85% of which appear only once. Source material: memory CD4+ T cells from PBMCs. This sample's subset: CD45RA-negative fraction. The source is a man between 18 and 35 years old in good health. Some clones in this sample may be carry-over from other donors' samples.

This chain joins TRBV29-1 and TRBJ1-2; unclear D gene. The V and J ends lost 5 bases and 3 bases respectively, with 19 bases between them. The CDR3 is 15 residues long. Looked up from germline, CDR1 is SQVTM and CDR2 is ANQGSEA. The CDR3 loop is CSVQKVYRTDYGYTF. CDR3 sequence (DNA): TGCAGCGTTCAAAAAGTGTACCGGACGGACTATGGCTACACCTTC.

The chain uses TRBV11-2 and TRBJ1-3, with D uncertain. V was cut by 1 base and J by 7 bases, with 8 bases left in between. From germline, CDR1 is SGHAT and CDR2 FQNNGV. The CDR3 extends over 13 amino acids. The CDR3 is CASSLGVLNTIYF. The DNA for the CDR3 is TGTGCCAGCAGCTTAGGAGTGCTGAACACCATATATTTT. The entire variable domain, with the rest obtained from reference TRBV11-2 and TRBJ1-3, is as follows: EAGVAQSPRYKIIEKRQSVAFWCNPISGHATLYWYQQILGQGPKLLIQFQNNGVVDDSQLPKDRFSAERLKGVDSTLKIQPAKLEDSAVYLCASSLGVLNTIYFGEGSWLTVV.

The V and J genes are TRBV6-6 and TRBJ2-6, with 7 positions matching TRBD1. CDR1 and CDR2 from the germline V gene are MNHNY and SVGAGI (reference sequence). The CDR3 length is 15 residues. V was pared by 8 bases and J by 0 bases, with 4 bases of the junction left unmatched. Here the CDR3 reads CASSNRGSGANVLTF. The CDR3 DNA reads as TGTGCCAGCTCGAACAGGGGCTCTGGGGCCAACGTCCTGACTTTC.

The V gene is TRBV5-1, the J gene TRBJ1-1, with no clear D. CDR3 length: 13 residues. Germline V gene sequence: CDR1 SGHRS, CDR2 YFSETQ. V was trimmed by 4 bases and J by 1 base, leaving 8 bases between them. The CDR3 DNA reads TGCGCCAGCAGCACTACAGAGAACACTGAAGCTTTCTTT. It codes for CASSTTENTEAFF.

This clone was found many times. This sample also contains other DNA sequences that code for the same CDR3. This rearrangement joins TRBV4-2 to TRBJ1-2, with no clear D. The CDR3 contains 12 residues. Trimming took 3 bases from V and 1 from J, leaving 3 bases between them. Germline CDR1 reads LGHNA; CDR2 reads YNFKEQ. The CDR3 region has the DNA TGTGCCAGCAGCCAGGGTAACTATGGCTACACCTTC. This gives the protein CASSQGNYGYTF.

This chain links TRBV15 with TRBJ1-1, with TRBD1 matching over 8 bases. Germline V gene sequence: CDR1 LNHNV, CDR2 YYDKDF (reference sequence). V dropped 5 bases and J dropped 6; count of bases not matched to a gene: 8. The length of the CDR3 is 14 residues. CDR3 in amino acids: CATSPRQGAAEAFF. DNA of the CDR3: TGTGCCACCAGCCCCCGGCAGGGGGCTGCTGAAGCTTTCTTT.

This clone has at least ten counts. This chain uses TRBV14 with TRBJ1-4, with D hard to call. The CDR3 covers 14 residues. V lost 4 bases, J lost 2 bases, and 8 bases lay in between. In germline, CDR1 is SGHDN, CDR2 FVKESK. For the CDR3, the DNA is TGTGCCAGCAGCCCTCAGATTACTAATGAAAAACTGTTTTTT. This gives the protein CASSPQITNEKLFF.

This rearrangement joins TRBV28 to TRBJ1-2; 9 bases agree with TRBD1. The V and J ends lost 6 bases and 8 bases, in that order; junction bases with no gene match: 22. The CDR3 runs 18 residues. Germline assignment: CDR1 MDHEN and CDR2 SYDVKM. The CDR3 region has the DNA TGTGCCAGCAGCTCGTCCCGGGACAGGGTAGAGGTAGTGTTCGGCTACACCTTC. This gives the protein CASSSSRDRVEVVFGYTF.

The chain couples TRBV4-2 to TRBJ2-7, with TRBD1 matching over 7 bases. The CDR3 loop spans 15 amino acids. Trimming cost V 4 bases and J 3 bases; bases outside gene matches: 9. Looked up from germline, CDR1 is LGHNA and CDR2 is YNFKEQ. Here the CDR3 reads CASSPLDRDSYEQYF. The CDR3 bases are TGTGCCAGCAGCCCGCTCGACCGGGACAGCTACGAGCAGTACTTC.

The chain carries TRBV5-1 and TRBJ2-1, with D uncertain. V was pared by 2 bases and J by 2 bases, with 11 bases between. The V gene's germline CDR1 is SGHRS and CDR2 YFSETQ. CDR3 length: 15 residues. CDR3 amino acids: CASSFGGVTYNEQFF. CDR3 nucleotide sequence: TGCGCCAGCAGCTTCGGTGGGGTCACCTACAATGAGCAGTTCTTC.

The sample holds a few counts of this clone. This sample also contains other DNA sequences that code for the same CDR3. The genes are TRBV7-9 and TRBJ1-3; 8 bases fit TRBD1. Unmatched junction bases numbered 4, after V lost 4 bases and J lost 2 bases. The CDR3 runs to 15 residues. Germline V gives CDR1 SEHNR, CDR2 FQNEAQ (reference sequence). The CDR3 region is CASSSWTGTGNTIYF. The CDR3, as DNA: TGTGCCAGCAGCTCGTGGACAGGGACTGGAAACACCATATATTTT. Supplemented by reference TRBV7-9 and TRBJ1-3, the full variable domain reads DTGVSQNPRHKITKRGQNVTFRCDPISEHNRLYWYRQTLGQGPEFLTYFQNEAQLEKSRLLSDRFSAERPKGSFSTLEIQRTEQGDSAMYLCASSSWTGTGNTIYFGEGSWLTVV.

The chain uses TRBV4-1 and TRBJ2-5; 8 bases are a match to TRBD2. The length of the CDR3 is 18 residues. Germline-derived CDR1 and CDR2 are MGHRA and YSYEKL. Losses at the gene ends were 2 bases for V and 5 bases for J; bases not matched to a gene: 16. CDR3 in amino acids: CASSQMGSGRGRWETQYF. As DNA, the CDR3 is TGCGCCAGCAGCCAAATGGGGAGCGGGAGAGGGAGGTGGGAGACCCAGTACTTC.

This chain connects TRBV5-8 to TRBJ2-5; D might be TRBD1 (5 bases). There are 12 residues in the CDR3. The V gene lost 5 bases and the J gene lost 5 bases, with 10 bases spanning the gap. Germline V gives CDR1 SGHTS, CDR2 YDEGEE. CDR3 bases: TGTGCCAGCAGAAGACAGTCGGAGACCCAGTACTTC. Its translation: CASRRQSETQYF.

The chain is built from TRBV11-1 and TRBJ2-7; 7 positions match TRBD1. Germline V gives CDR1 SGHAT, CDR2 FQDESV (reference sequence). This CDR3 has 13 residues. Trimming at V came to 5 bases and at J to 3 bases, leaving 4 bases not matched to a gene. The CDR3 DNA is TGTGCCAGCAGCAACCGGGACAGCTACGAGCAGTACTTC. Residues: CASSNRDSYEQYF.

The chain uses TRBV28 and TRBJ2-5, with 9 bases that match TRBD2. Germline CDR1 MDHEN, CDR2 SYDVKM. Germline trimming cut 3 bases from V and 3 bases from J; bases unmatched to any gene: 8. CDR3 length equals 16 residues. The CDR3 DNA reads TGTGCCAGCAGTTTTGCTAGCGGGACGCCAAAAGAGACCCAGTACTTC. It translates to CASSFASGTPKETQYF.

This clone has only one observation. The chain joins TRBV15 to TRBJ1-5; D gene ambiguous. Germline CDR1 LNHNV, CDR2 YYDKDF (reference sequence). With 0 bases removed from V and 4 bases from J, the gap between germline ends came to 4 bases. The CDR3 is made up of 13 amino acids. CDR3 region: CATSREENQPQHF. CDR3 DNA: TGTGCCACCAGCAGAGAGGAGAATCAGCCCCAGCATTTT.

The chain combines TRBV7-9 with TRBJ2-1; TRBD2 agrees at 13 bases. Germline loops: CDR1 SEHNR, CDR2 FQNEAQ (reference sequence). V lost 6 bases, J lost 9 bases, and 5 bases stayed unmatched. This CDR3 contains 14 residues. CDR3 loop: CASRGLAGAGEQFF. CDR3 coding DNA: TGTGCCAGCAGAGGACTAGCGGGAGCCGGTGAGCAGTTCTTC.

This chain connects TRBV4-2 to TRBJ2-2; TRBD2 agrees at 10 bases. Germline CDR1 and CDR2: LGHNA and YNFKEQ. This CDR3 has 20 amino acids. The V segment lost 0 bases and the J segment 0 bases; nucleotides outside the gene matches: 10. The CDR3 spells CASSQESLAGDNANTGELFF. The CDR3 nucleotides are TGTGCCAGCAGCCAAGAGTCCCTAGCGGGAGACAACGCGAACACCGGGGAGCTGTTTTTT.

This chain links TRBV2 with TRBJ2-1; 7 nucleotides match TRBD1. Germline values: CDR1 SNHLY, CDR2 FYNNEI. This CDR3 is 13 amino acids long. V trimming: 7 bases; J trimming: 6 bases; junction bases outside the gene matches: 6. CDR3: CASKYGTVNEQFF. The CDR3 DNA sequence: TGTGCCAGCAAGTACGGGACAGTCAATGAGCAGTTCTTC.

There are a few counts of this clone. The V gene is TRBV28, the J gene TRBJ2-4; D perhaps matches TRBD2 (5 bases). Germline V CDR1 and CDR2: MDHEN, SYDVKM. V shed 6 bases and J shed 0 bases, with 9 bases lying between them. The CDR3 loop spans 14 amino acids. The CDR3 DNA is TGTGCCAGCAGCCTGGAGGTAGCCAAAAACATTCAGTACTTC. Translation gives CASSLEVAKNIQYF.

The rearrangement uses TRBV28 and TRBJ1-5; no reliable D call. This CDR3 has 12 residues. Germline V gene data show CDR1 as MDHEN and CDR2 as SYDVKM. V was cut by 7 bases and J by 6 bases, with 10 bases left in between. CDR3 DNA sequence: TGTGCCAGCAAACAAAAACTTCAGCCCCAGCATTTT. It is translated as CASKQKLQPQHF.

V usage is TRBV18 and J usage is TRBJ2-7, with D hard to call. Trimming cost V 0 bases and J 1 base, with 7 bases left between them. The CDR3 loop spans 14 amino acids. From germline, CDR1 is KGHSH and CDR2 LQKENI. CDR3 coding DNA: TGTGCCAGCTCACCACCTTCCCCTTCCTACGAGCAGTACTTC. As protein: CASSPPSPSYEQYF.

The chain uses TRBV5-1 and TRBJ2-5; TRBD1 agrees at 7 bases. The ends lost 4 bases at V and 2 bases at J; junction bases unmatched: 5. Germline V gene data show CDR1 as SGHRS and CDR2 as YFSETQ. The CDR3 loop spans 14 amino acids. The CDR3 DNA is TGCGCCAGCAGCCCGCTGGGACAGCAAGAGACCCAGTACTTC. It is translated as CASSPLGQQETQYF.

The gene calls are TRBV5-1 and TRBJ1-4, with 8 bases aligning to TRBD1. CDR1 and CDR2 (germline): SGHRS, YFSETQ. CDR3 size: 15 residues. The V and J ends lost 5 bases and 0 bases, in that order; junction bases with no gene match: 3. CDR3 amino acids: CASRGTGTTNEKLFF. CDR3 nucleotide sequence: TGCGCCAGCAGGGGGACAGGTACAACTAATGAAAAACTGTTTTTT. Full variable domain (missing parts from reference TRBV5-1 and TRBJ1-4): KAGVTQTPRYLIKTRGQQVTLSCSPISGHRSVSWYQQTPGQGLQFLFEYFSETQRNKGNFPGRFSGRQFSNSRSEMNVSTLELGDSALYLCASRGTGTTNEKLFFGSGTQLSVL.

This chain connects TRBV7-3 to TRBJ2-2; TRBD2 aligns across 8 bases. The germline gives CDR1 SGHTA, CDR2 FQGTGA. The CDR3 has 16 amino acids. Unmatched junction bases numbered 6, after V lost 4 bases and J lost 2 bases. CDR3 coding DNA: TGTGCCAGCAGCTCCGGGACTAGGGTAAACACCGGGGAGCTGTTTTTT. Translated, it gives CASSSGTRVNTGELFF.

The chain joins TRBV7-9 to TRBJ2-1, with TRBD2 matching 10 bases. V lost 5 bases and J lost 2; bases outside the gene matches: 12. Germline V gene lookup returns CDR1 SEHNR and CDR2 FQNEAQ (reference sequence). CDR3 length equals 18 residues. DNA of the CDR3: TGTGCCAGCAGCCTGTCCCAATCAGCGGGAGGGCCCTACAATGAGCAGTTCTTC. Translated, it gives CASSLSQSAGGPYNEQFF.

The chain joins TRBV7-2 to TRBJ2-3, with a weak D call TRBD2 (5 bases). Germline lookup yields CDR1 SGHTA and CDR2 FQGNSA. The CDR3 covers 15 residues. V lost 1 base and J 2 bases, leaving 10 bases between the germline ends. The CDR3 here is CASSLVTSDTDTQYF. As DNA, the CDR3 is TGTGCCAGCAGCTTAGTTACTAGTGACACAGATACGCAGTATTTT. The whole variable domain, remainder taken from reference TRBV7-2 and TRBJ2-3, is GAGVSQSPSNKVTEKGKDVELRCDPISGHTALYWYRQSLGQGLEFLIYFQGNSAPDKSGLPSDRFSAERTGGSVSTLTIQRTQQEDSAVYLCASSLVTSDTDTQYFGPGTRLTVL.

This chain uses TRBV10-3 with TRBJ2-7, with D perhaps TRBD1 or TRBD2 (5 bases each). Germline V gene sequence: CDR1 ENHRY, CDR2 SYGVKD. The CDR3 is 14 residues long. V lost 8 bases and J 2 bases, leaving 16 bases between the germline ends. In DNA, the CDR3 is TGTGCCATCGGGGGTGGGACCCTTGCCTACGAGCAGTACTTC. It translates to CAIGGGTLAYEQYF.

This chain joins TRBV2 and TRBJ2-3, with TRBD2 matching 8 bases. After removal of 3 bases from V and 8 bases from J, the junction contained 10 bases not matched to a gene. CDR1 and CDR2 (germline): SNHLY, FYNNEI. The CDR3 length is 15 residues. The CDR3 DNA reads TGTGCCAGCAGTGAGAGCCGCGGGAGGATTTTTACGCAGTATTTT. This sequence encodes CASSESRGRIFTQYF.

The V and J genes are TRBV2 and TRBJ1-1, with D maybe TRBD1 (6 bases). With 9 bases removed from V and 2 bases from J, the gap between germline ends came to 13 bases. Per the germline V gene, CDR1 is SNHLY and CDR2 is FYNNEI. This CDR3 spans 13 amino acids. CDR3 sequence reads: CASGVDSNTEAFF. The CDR3 nucleotides are TGTGCCAGTGGCGTGGACAGCAACACTGAAGCTTTCTTT.

This clone was found once. This may be a read error, as it is one base from a much larger clone. The rearrangement joins TRBV11-2 to TRBJ2-3; 9 bases are shared with TRBD2. The CDR3 runs 15 residues. Germline-derived CDR1 and CDR2 are SGHAT and FQNNGV. V shed 5 bases and J 0 bases; nucleotides not matched to a gene: 3. CDR3: CASSPGTSSTDTQYF. DNA of the CDR3: TGTGCCAGCAGCCCCGGGACTAGCAGCACAGATACGCAGTATTTT.

This clone turned up a few times. The chain carries TRBV7-2 and TRBJ1-3; no reliable D call. Looked up from germline, CDR1 is SGHTA and CDR2 is FQGNSA. The CDR3 covers 12 residues. The V and J ends lost 2 bases and 4 bases respectively, with 3 bases between them. CDR3 region: CASSLYGNTIYF. For the CDR3, the DNA is TGTGCCAGCAGCTTATACGGAAACACCATATATTTT.